These 18 T cell receptor beta chains share one sample of origin, sequenced in a study of blood T cell repertoires in COVID-19. Some clones are missing from TCRdb's copy, which holds only in-frame ones; the method was immunoSEQ multiplex PCR. The sample contains 130,000 to 150,000 clones, 70% to 90% of which appear only once. Sequenced input: peripheral blood. Receptor source: a woman aged 35 to 49 with active or convalescent COVID-19.

J is TRBJ2-7 and V is TRBV28, with 8 bases matching TRBD2. Germline loops: CDR1 MDHEN, CDR2 SYDVKM. The CDR3 spans 14 residues. Germline trimming cut 5 bases from V and 3 bases from J; bases unmatched to any gene: 6. CDR3 nucleotides: TGTGCCAGCAGTCGGTACGGGGGGGGCTACGAGCAGTACTTC. Its protein is CASSRYGGGYEQYF.

This chain joins TRBV28 and TRBJ1-2; 7 nucleotides line up with TRBD1. Germline V gene data show CDR1 as MDHEN and CDR2 as SYDVKM. Unmatched junction bases numbered 5, after V lost 6 bases and J lost 4 bases. The length of the CDR3 is 13 residues. CDR3 amino acids: CASRGTDFYGYTF. CDR3 coding DNA: TGTGCCAGCAGGGGGACAGACTTCTATGGCTACACCTTC.

This chain connects TRBV7-2 to TRBJ2-7; D is unclear. The CDR3 runs 14 residues. CDR1 SGHTA and CDR2 FQGNSA come from the germline V gene. V shed 2 bases and J shed 0 bases, with 8 bases lying between them. The CDR3 protein is CASSLQHSSYEQYF. CDR3 nucleotide sequence: TGTGCCAGCAGCTTACAGCACAGCTCCTACGAGCAGTACTTC.

This chain uses TRBV7-2 with TRBJ1-4, with 10 bases fitting TRBD1. The length of the CDR3 is 16 residues. Trimming took 0 bases from V and 6 from J; bases not matched to a gene: 4. CDR1 is SGHTA, CDR2 FQGNSA, per germline. The CDR3 loop is CASSLARTGGDEKLFF. CDR3 coding DNA: TGTGCCAGCAGCTTAGCCAGGACAGGGGGAGATGAAAAACTGTTTTTT.

The chain has TRBV28 and TRBJ1-2; maybe TRBD1 (6 bases). This CDR3 contains 14 residues. The germline V and J ends were trimmed by 5 bases and 4 bases, with 14 bases remaining between them. In germline, CDR1 is MDHEN, CDR2 SYDVKM. The CDR3 nucleotides read TGTGCCAGCAGTCCTCCCGGGACACTCTATGGCTACACCTTC. It is translated as CASSPPGTLYGYTF.

The chain combines TRBV5-1 with TRBJ2-1; 12 positions agree with TRBD2. Germline V gives CDR1 SGHRS, CDR2 YFSETQ. This CDR3 has 16 residues. The junction had 2 bases not matched to a gene; V was cut back by 4 bases and J by 0 bases. The CDR3 DNA is TGCGCCAGCAGCCTGACTAGCGGGGGCTCCTACAATGAGCAGTTCTTC. Translated: CASSLTSGGSYNEQFF.

The genes are TRBV27 and TRBJ1-5, with D perhaps TRBD1 (5 bases). CDR1 and CDR2 (germline): MNHEY, SMNVEV (reference sequence). The CDR3 is 16 residues long. Trimming stripped 1 base from V and 1 base from J, with 11 bases between. In nucleotides, the CDR3 is TGTGCCAGCAGTTTATTAGATGGGGGGAGCAATCAGCCCCAGCATTTT. Protein sequence: CASSLLDGGSNQPQHF.

The chain recombines TRBV3-1 (or the pseudogene TRBV3-2) with TRBJ2-4, with a weak D call TRBD2 (7 bases). V was clipped by 1 base and J by 11 bases, with 15 bases between them. The CDR3 runs to 14 residues. Germline lookup yields CDR1 LGHDT and CDR2 YNNKEL (reference sequence). The CDR3 sequence is CASSQGRGRKVQYF. The CDR3 DNA reads TGTGCCAGCAGCCAAGGGCGGGGGCGAAAGGTTCAGTACTTC.

The chain is built from TRBV5-1 and TRBJ1-1; TRBD1 matches 10 bases. V gave up 2 bases and J gave up 5 bases; unmatched junction bases: 3. Per the germline V gene, CDR1 is SGHRS and CDR2 is YFSETQ. The CDR3 has 14 residues. CDR3 in amino acids: CASSFRDRGTEAFF. The CDR3 coding sequence is TGCGCCAGCAGCTTCCGGGACAGGGGAACTGAAGCTTTCTTT. The whole variable domain, filled in from reference TRBV5-1 and TRBJ1-1, reads KAGVTQTPRYLIKTRGQQVTLSCSPISGHRSVSWYQQTPGQGLQFLFEYFSETQRNKGNFPGRFSGRQFSNSRSEMNVSTLELGDSALYLCASSFRDRGTEAFFGQGTRLTVV.

The CDR3 is CASSPGGHIMNTEAFF. The CDR3 DNA reads as TGTGCCAGCTCCCCGGGGGGACACATCATGAACACTGAAGCTTTCTTT. The chain has TRBV18 and TRBJ1-1; D possibly corresponds to TRBD1 (6 bases). Per the germline V gene, CDR1 is KGHSH and CDR2 is LQKENI. Between the trimmed V and J ends, which lost 6 bases and 0 bases, there was a span of 17 bases. The CDR3 has 16 residues. The entire variable domain, with the rest obtained from reference TRBV18 and TRBJ1-1, is as follows: NAGVMQNPRHLVRRRGQEARLRCSPMKGHSHVYWYRQLPEEGLKFMVYLQKENIIDESGMPKERFSAEFPKEGPSILRIQQVVRGDSAAYFCASSPGGHIMNTEAFFGQGTRLTVV.

This clone was seen only once. The gene calls are TRBV7-6 and TRBJ2-4, with unresolved D. This CDR3 contains 15 residues. The V gene's germline CDR1 is SGHVS and CDR2 FNYEAQ. V was cut by 0 bases and J by 0 bases, with 6 bases left in between. As DNA, the CDR3 is TGTGCCAGCAGCTTAGCCCGGGTAGCCAAAAACATTCAGTACTTC. It yields the protein CASSLARVAKNIQYF.

The chain employs TRBV4-1 and TRBJ2-7, with D perhaps matching TRBD2 (6 bases). The germline V gene encodes CDR1 MGHRA and CDR2 YSYEKL. The CDR3 extends over 14 amino acids. Deletions cut 0 bases from V and 2 bases from J, with 8 bases between. The DNA of the CDR3 is TGCGCCAGCAGCCAAGAATCGGGGGCCTACGAGCAGTACTTC. It yields the protein CASSQESGAYEQYF.

The chain uses TRBV6-4 and TRBJ2-1; TRBD2 is a possible D gene (6 bases). The CDR3 is 15 residues long. V was trimmed by 6 bases and J by 4 bases, leaving 16 bases between them. In germline, CDR1 is MRHNA, CDR2 SNTAGT. The DNA for the CDR3 is TGTGCCAGCAGAAAAACCCCTGGGGGGTACAATGAGCAGTTCTTC. Translation: CASRKTPGGYNEQFF.

This chain uses TRBV5-4 with TRBJ1-5; D is undetermined. The CDR3 loop spans 15 amino acids. CDR1 is SGHNT, CDR2 YYREEE, per germline (reference sequence). Trimming cost V 0 bases and J 6 bases, with 13 bases left between them. The CDR3, as DNA: TGTGCCAGCAGCTTGGACTTAACTGGTGGTCAGCCCCAGCATTTT. This gives the protein CASSLDLTGGQPQHF.

J is TRBJ2-7 and V is TRBV5-4; 7 bases line up with TRBD1. Germline CDR1 is SGHNT and CDR2 is YYREEE (reference sequence). The trim removed 0 bases at V and 2 bases at J, leaving 5 bases unmatched. This CDR3 comprises 15 residues. CDR3 sequence (DNA): TGTGCCAGCAGCTTGGAACAGGGGTCACCCTACGAGCAGTACTTC. Amino acids: CASSLEQGSPYEQYF. Looking up the rest from reference TRBV5-4 and TRBJ2-7 gives the full variable domain: ETGVTQSPTHLIKTRGQQVTLRCSSQSGHNTVSWYQQALGQGPQFIFQYYREEENGRGNFPPRFSGLQFPNYSSELNVNALELDDSALYLCASSLEQGSPYEQYFGPGTRLTVT.

The chain carries TRBV7-9 and TRBJ1-6; 8 positions agree with TRBD1. The CDR3 is made up of 16 amino acids. V shed 5 bases and J 10 bases; nucleotides not matched to a gene: 13. CDR1 SEHNR and CDR2 FQNEAQ come from the germline V gene (reference sequence). The CDR3: CASSTLDRAKLSPLHF. The CDR3 DNA is TGTGCCAGCAGCACGCTGGACAGGGCCAAATTGTCACCCCTCCACTTT.

V is TRBV6-5 and J is TRBJ1-1; a weak D match, TRBD1 (5 bases). V lost 7 bases and J 6 bases, leaving 21 bases between the germline ends. Germline lookup yields CDR1 MNHEY and CDR2 SVGAGI. CDR3 length: 15 amino acids. CDR3 nucleotide sequence: TGTGCCAGCAACCGGGGGAGGGGTCGGCTCCCTGAAGCTTTCTTT. It is translated as CASNRGRGRLPEAFF.

The rearrangement uses TRBV28 and TRBJ1-5; possible D gene TRBD1, 5 bases. Germline V CDR1 and CDR2: MDHEN, SYDVKM. Trimming shortened V by 8 bases and J by 3 bases, and 11 bases separated the two germline ends. This CDR3 has 13 amino acids. Here the CDR3 reads CASSGGFNQPQHF. The CDR3 DNA reads as TGTGCCAGCTCGGGGGGGTTCAATCAGCCCCAGCATTTT.